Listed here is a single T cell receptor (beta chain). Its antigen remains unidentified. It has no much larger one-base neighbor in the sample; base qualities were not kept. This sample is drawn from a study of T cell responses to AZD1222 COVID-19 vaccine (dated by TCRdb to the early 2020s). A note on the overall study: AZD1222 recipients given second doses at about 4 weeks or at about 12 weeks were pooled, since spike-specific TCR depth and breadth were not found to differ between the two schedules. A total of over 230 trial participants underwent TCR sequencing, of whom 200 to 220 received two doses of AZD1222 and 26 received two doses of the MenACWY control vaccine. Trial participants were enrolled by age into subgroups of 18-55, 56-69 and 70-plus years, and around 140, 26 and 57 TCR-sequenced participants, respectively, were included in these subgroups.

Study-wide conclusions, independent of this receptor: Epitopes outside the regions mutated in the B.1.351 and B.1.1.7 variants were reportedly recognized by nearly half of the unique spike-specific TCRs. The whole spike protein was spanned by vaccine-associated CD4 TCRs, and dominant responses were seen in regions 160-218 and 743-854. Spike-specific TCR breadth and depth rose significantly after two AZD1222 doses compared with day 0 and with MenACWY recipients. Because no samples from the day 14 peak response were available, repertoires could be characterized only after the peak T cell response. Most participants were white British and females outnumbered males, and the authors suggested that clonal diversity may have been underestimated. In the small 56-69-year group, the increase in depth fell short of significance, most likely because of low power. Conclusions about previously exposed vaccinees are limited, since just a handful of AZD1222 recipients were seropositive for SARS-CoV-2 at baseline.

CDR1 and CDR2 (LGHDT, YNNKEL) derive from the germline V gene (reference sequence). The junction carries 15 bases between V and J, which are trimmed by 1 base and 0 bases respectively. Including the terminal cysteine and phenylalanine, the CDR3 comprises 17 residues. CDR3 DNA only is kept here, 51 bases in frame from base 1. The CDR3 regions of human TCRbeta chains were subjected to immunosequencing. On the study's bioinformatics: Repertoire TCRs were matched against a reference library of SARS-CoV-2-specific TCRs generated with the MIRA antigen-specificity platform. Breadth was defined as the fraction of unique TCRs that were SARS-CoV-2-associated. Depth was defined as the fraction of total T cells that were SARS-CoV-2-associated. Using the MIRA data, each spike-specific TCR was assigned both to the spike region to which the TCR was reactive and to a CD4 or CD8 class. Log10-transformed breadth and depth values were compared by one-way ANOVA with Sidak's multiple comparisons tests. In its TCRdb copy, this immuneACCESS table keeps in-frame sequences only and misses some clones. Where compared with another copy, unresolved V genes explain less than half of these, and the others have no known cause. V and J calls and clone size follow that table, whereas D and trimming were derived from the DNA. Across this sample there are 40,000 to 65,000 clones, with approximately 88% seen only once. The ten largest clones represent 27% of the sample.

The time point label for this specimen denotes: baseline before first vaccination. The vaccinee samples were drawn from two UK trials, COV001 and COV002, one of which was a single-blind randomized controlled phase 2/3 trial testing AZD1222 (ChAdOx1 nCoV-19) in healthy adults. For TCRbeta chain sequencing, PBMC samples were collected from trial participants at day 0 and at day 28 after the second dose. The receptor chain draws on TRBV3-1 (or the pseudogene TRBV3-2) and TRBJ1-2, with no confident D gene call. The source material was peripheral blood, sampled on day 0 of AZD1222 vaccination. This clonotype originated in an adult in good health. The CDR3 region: CASSQGSIAEANYGYTF. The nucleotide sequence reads TGTGCCAGCAGCCAAGGGTCGATCGCCGAAGCTAACTATGGCTACACCTTC.